This T cell receptor (beta chain) was documented in a study of T cells after yellow fever vaccination. This clonotype was detected ten times or more. Germline V gene lookup returns CDR1 SGHDT and CDR2 YYEEEE. The CDR3 extends over 14 amino acids. Trimming cost V 2 bases and J 2 bases, with 11 bases left between them. TCRdb redid the calling of the 5' RACE reads with MiXCR, one entry per CDR3 protein. The repertoire holds 140,000 to 150,000 distinct CDR3 sequences, with 6.6% as singletons. This specimen consisted of CD4+ T cells sorted from PBMCs, obtained 10 days after the yellow fever booster vaccination. This rearrangement joins TRBV5-6 to TRBJ2-7, with a tentative D call TRBD1 (6 bases). This TCR derives from a young man who received the YFV17D yellow fever vaccine. The DNA of the CDR3 is TGTGCCAGCAGCTTAGGGGGAAACACCTACGAGCAGTACTTC. It yields the protein CASSLGGNTYEQYF. The whole variable domain, remainder taken from reference TRBV5-6 and TRBJ2-7, is DAGVTQSPTHLIKTRGQQVTLRCSPKSGHDTVSWYQQALGQGPQFIFQYYEEEERQRGNFPDRFSGHQFPNYSSELNVNALLLGDSALYLCASSLGGNTYEQYFGPGTRLTVT.